Below, 23 T cell receptor beta chains from the same sample are listed, as sequenced in a study of naive and memory T cell subsets. Two oligonucleotides, mixed equimolar, formed the beta constant-region primer covering TRBC1 and TRBC2. TCRdb re-called the UMI-ligation and nested PCR reads through MiXCR, storing one row per CDR3 protein. The data show 140,000 to 150,000 distinct CDR3 sequences, with 15% to 20% seen just once and about 0.15% held by the top ten. Material: naive CD4+ T cells from blood. These receptors were collected from a human donor in good health.

This clonotype was seen more than once but under ten times. The V gene is TRBV6-5, the J gene TRBJ1-5; D may be TRBD1 (6 bases). Trimming stripped 4 bases from V and 6 bases from J, with 10 bases between. Germline V lookup: CDR1 MNHEY, CDR2 SVGAGI. The length of the CDR3 is 13 residues. CDR3 sequence (DNA): TGTGCCAGCAGTTCAGACAGGTCTCAGCCCCAGCATTTT. This codes for CASSSDRSQPQHF.

This clonotype was seen a few times. J is TRBJ2-7 and V is TRBV11-2; D is perhaps TRBD1 (5 bases). Germline V gene sequence: CDR1 SGHAT, CDR2 FQNNGV. Trimming pared 1 base from V and 2 bases from J, leaving 9 bases between. This CDR3 contains 14 residues. CDR3 region: CASSLGGLTYEQYF. In DNA, the CDR3 is TGTGCCAGCAGCTTAGGGGGCCTGACCTACGAGCAGTACTTC.

This clonotype came up a few times. The chain is built from TRBV5-1 and TRBJ2-5; 9 positions agree with TRBD1. The junction had 3 bases not matched to a gene; V was cut back by 3 bases and J by 3 bases. The CDR3 covers 14 residues. Germline V gene lookup returns CDR1 SGHRS and CDR2 YFSETQ. The DNA of the CDR3 is TGCGCCAGCAGCTCCGGGACAGGGAAAGAGACCCAGTACTTC. The encoded protein is CASSSGTGKETQYF.

This clonotype appeared a few times. The chain employs TRBV7-2 and TRBJ2-3; 7 bases line up with TRBD2. J lost 0 bases, V lost 3 bases, and 12 bases had no gene match. CDR3 size: 18 residues. Per germline, CDR1 SGHTA and CDR2 FQGNSA. CDR3 in amino acids: CASSFRGGSGVSTDTQYF. CDR3 nucleotide sequence: TGTGCCAGCAGCTTCCGTGGCGGGAGTGGGGTTAGCACAGATACGCAGTATTTT.

The V and J genes are TRBV5-1 and TRBJ2-5, with 12 bases matching TRBD2. This CDR3 spans 17 amino acids. Germline loops: CDR1 SGHRS, CDR2 YFSETQ. Losses at the gene ends were 3 bases for V and 2 bases for J; bases not matched to a gene: 8. The DNA for the CDR3 is TGCGCCAGCAGCTACTACCGGACTAGCGGGACTCAAGAGACCCAGTACTTC. Amino acid sequence: CASSYYRTSGTQETQYF.

The V call is TRBV7-9, the J call TRBJ2-1, with TRBD1 as a possible D gene (6 bases). The CDR3 sequence is 14 residues long. Germline CDR1 and CDR2: SEHNR and FQNEAQ (reference sequence). Between the trimmed V and J ends, which lost 3 bases and 5 bases, there was a span of 11 bases. The CDR3 nucleotides read TGTGCCAGCAGCTTCGGGCAGGGGAACAATGAGCAGTTCTTC. It translates to CASSFGQGNNEQFF.

The V gene is TRBV6-2 or TRBV6-3, the J gene TRBJ2-1; a weak D match, TRBD2 (6 bases). The germline V gene encodes CDR1 MNHEY and CDR2 SVGEGT. Trimming removed 0 bases from V and 6 bases from J, with 9 bases in between. CDR3 length: 14 residues. The CDR3: CASSYSGGSNEQFF. The CDR3 nucleotides read TGTGCCAGCAGTTACTCGGGGGGATCCAATGAGCAGTTCTTC.

The sample holds many counts of this clonotype. As DNA, the CDR3 is TGTGCCAGCAGCCCTAGCCCCATGTCCATTCAGGGGGCCAACGTCCTGACTTTC. Its translation: CASSPSPMSIQGANVLTF. The rearrangement links TRBV5-5 to TRBJ2-6; tentative D call: TRBD2 (5 bases). Per germline, CDR1 SGHKS and CDR2 YYEKEE (reference sequence). The CDR3 covers 18 residues. Trimming stripped 4 bases from V and 4 bases from J, with 21 bases between.

This clonotype occurred a few times. This chain links TRBV20-1 with TRBJ1-4; D not certain. Germline-derived CDR1 and CDR2 are DFQATT and SNEGSKA (reference sequence). The CDR3 is 14 residues long. V was shortened by 5 bases and J by 5 bases, with 15 bases between the two germline ends. The CDR3: CSAPQVRQNEKLFF. The CDR3 coding sequence is TGCAGTGCTCCCCAGGTCCGGCAGAATGAAAAACTGTTTTTT.

This clonotype came up a few times. The chain carries TRBV6-5 and TRBJ1-6, with 8 bases that match TRBD1. The junction had 10 bases not matched to a gene; V was cut back by 6 bases and J by 9 bases. Germline V gene data show CDR1 as MNHEY and CDR2 as SVGAGI. The CDR3 totals 15 residues. CDR3 DNA sequence: TGTGCCAGCAGCTTGGACAGGGAACTTGTTTCACCCCTCCACTTT. It specifies CASSLDRELVSPLHF.

V usage is TRBV13 and J usage is TRBJ2-3; the D gene is possibly TRBD2 (7 bases). V dropped 3 bases and J dropped 3 bases, with 16 bases sitting between them. CDR1 is PRHDT and CDR2 is FYEKMQ in the germline V gene (reference sequence). The CDR3 loop spans 16 amino acids. CDR3 region: CASSLEGGGPTDTQYF. The CDR3 region has the DNA TGTGCCAGCAGCTTGGAGGGGGGAGGGCCTACAGATACGCAGTATTTT.

Only a few counts were recorded for this clonotype. V is TRBV10-3 and J is TRBJ2-7; D uncertain. Germline V lookup: CDR1 ENHRY, CDR2 SYGVKD. CDR3 length equals 15 residues. The V and J ends lost 1 base and 1 base respectively, with 11 bases between them. The CDR3 nucleotides are TGTGCCATCAGTGAGTGGGCGGAACGTTCCTACGAGCAGTACTTC. Protein: CAISEWAERSYEQYF.

V gene TRBV5-4 combines with J gene TRBJ2-3, with 9 bases matching TRBD2. Germline V lookup: CDR1 SGHNT, CDR2 YYREEE (reference sequence). This CDR3 has 15 amino acids. V shed 3 bases and J 2 bases; nucleotides not matched to a gene: 4. CDR3: CASSWREGYTDTQYF. The DNA of the CDR3 is TGTGCCAGCAGCTGGCGGGAGGGGTACACAGATACGCAGTATTTT.

Only a few counts were recorded for this clonotype. The rearrangement joins TRBV5-4 to TRBJ2-5; D is perhaps TRBD2 (6 bases). The CDR3 covers 13 residues. Germline CDR1 SGHNT, CDR2 YYREEE (reference sequence). Deletions cut 9 bases from V and 4 bases from J, with 16 bases between. The CDR3 DNA follows: TGTGCCACCACTCGGGAGAACCCAGAGACCCAGTACTTC. Protein sequence: CATTRENPETQYF.

V gene TRBV28 combines with J gene TRBJ2-3; D gene ambiguous. This CDR3 region has 14 residues. The germline V and J ends were trimmed by 7 bases and 5 bases, with 16 bases remaining between them. CDR1 and CDR2 from the germline V gene are MDHEN and SYDVKM. The CDR3 DNA reads TGTGCCAGCAAAGAAAGTGTTATCGGAGATACGCAGTATTTT. This codes for CASKESVIGDTQYF.

This clonotype came up a few times. The genes are TRBV5-1 and TRBJ2-7; D assignment may be TRBD1 or TRBD2 (5 bases each). CDR1 SGHRS and CDR2 YFSETQ come from the germline V gene. Between the trimmed V and J ends, which lost 3 bases and 0 bases, there was a span of 16 bases. CDR3 length: 16 residues. CDR3 DNA sequence: TGCGCCAGCAGCTGGGGGACCAGCCTTAGCTCCTACGAGCAGTACTTC. Protein sequence: CASSWGTSLSSYEQYF. Full variable domain (outside the CDR3, taken from reference TRBV5-1 and TRBJ2-7): KAGVTQTPRYLIKTRGQQVTLSCSPISGHRSVSWYQQTPGQGLQFLFEYFSETQRNKGNFPGRFSGRQFSNSRSEMNVSTLELGDSALYLCASSWGTSLSSYEQYFGPGTRLTVT.

In this sample, this clonotype turned up a few times. V is TRBV6-5 and J is TRBJ2-7; the match to TRBD2 covers 11 bases. This CDR3 is 16 amino acids long. V gave up 4 bases and J gave up 0 bases; unmatched junction bases: 5. Germline V gene sequence: CDR1 MNHEY, CDR2 SVGAGI. For the CDR3, the DNA is TGTGCCAGCAGTTCCCCGGGACTAGCGGCCTCCTACGAGCAGTACTTC. Translating it yields CASSSPGLAASYEQYF.

J is TRBJ2-2 and V is TRBV12-3 or TRBV12-4; TRBD1 is a possible D gene (6 bases). V shed 1 base and J shed 3 bases, with 9 bases lying between them. The CDR3 is 15 residues long. The CDR3: CASSLVSGDTGELFF. DNA for the CDR3: TGTGCCAGCAGTTTAGTCTCAGGGGACACCGGGGAGCTGTTTTTT.

This chain joins TRBV3-1 and TRBJ1-1, with D uncertain. V was clipped by 0 bases and J by 10 bases, with 15 bases between them. This CDR3 contains 14 residues. Germline assignment: CDR1 LGHDT and CDR2 YNNKEL (reference sequence). CDR3 protein: CASSQDGSGLGAFF. Written as DNA, the CDR3 is TGTGCCAGCAGCCAAGATGGGAGCGGCCTCGGAGCTTTCTTT. Together with reference TRBV3-1 and TRBJ1-1, the CDR3 gives the full variable domain: DTAVSQTPKYLVTQMGNDKSIKCEQNLGHDTMYWYKQDSKKFLKIMFSYNNKELIINETVPNRFSPKSPDKAHLNLHINSLELGDSAVYFCASSQDGSGLGAFFGQGTRLTVV.

This clonotype showed up just a few times. V is TRBV20-1 and J is TRBJ1-3, with D uncertain. The length of the CDR3 is 14 residues. CDR1 and CDR2 (germline): DFQATT, SNEGSKA (reference sequence). V was trimmed by 5 bases and J by 0 bases, leaving 11 bases between them. The CDR3: CSAFQDTSGNTIYF. DNA of the CDR3: TGCAGTGCTTTTCAGGATACCTCTGGAAACACCATATATTTT.

V is TRBV20-1 and J is TRBJ2-7, with 8 bases lining up with TRBD2. This CDR3 has 16 residues. J lost 1 base, V lost 2 bases, and 10 bases had no gene match. CDR1 and CDR2 from the germline V gene are DFQATT and SNEGSKA (reference sequence). The CDR3 DNA sequence: TGCAGTGCTAGACCGAAGCGGGAGTGCTGGTCCTACGAGCAGTACTTC. Its protein is CSARPKRECWSYEQYF.

This clonotype was seen many times. The chain links TRBV12-3 or TRBV12-4 to TRBJ2-7; D is perhaps TRBD2 (5 bases). Trimming took off 0 bases at V and 1 base at J, with 7 bases between the two ends. CDR3 length equals 14 residues. The CDR3 bases are TGTGCCAGCAGTTTAGCCGGGGTTTCCTACGAGCAGTACTTC. It specifies CASSLAGVSYEQYF.

This clonotype was counted a few times. The chain combines TRBV29-1 with TRBJ2-3, with 10 bases matching TRBD2. V trimming: 4 bases; J trimming: 4 bases; junction bases outside the gene matches: 11. Germline CDR1 SQVTM, CDR2 ANQGSEA. The CDR3 extends over 16 amino acids. CDR3 sequence (DNA): TGCAGCGTTGTTGGACTAGCGGTCCAGCGGGCAGATACGCAGTATTTT. Its protein is CSVVGLAVQRADTQYF.